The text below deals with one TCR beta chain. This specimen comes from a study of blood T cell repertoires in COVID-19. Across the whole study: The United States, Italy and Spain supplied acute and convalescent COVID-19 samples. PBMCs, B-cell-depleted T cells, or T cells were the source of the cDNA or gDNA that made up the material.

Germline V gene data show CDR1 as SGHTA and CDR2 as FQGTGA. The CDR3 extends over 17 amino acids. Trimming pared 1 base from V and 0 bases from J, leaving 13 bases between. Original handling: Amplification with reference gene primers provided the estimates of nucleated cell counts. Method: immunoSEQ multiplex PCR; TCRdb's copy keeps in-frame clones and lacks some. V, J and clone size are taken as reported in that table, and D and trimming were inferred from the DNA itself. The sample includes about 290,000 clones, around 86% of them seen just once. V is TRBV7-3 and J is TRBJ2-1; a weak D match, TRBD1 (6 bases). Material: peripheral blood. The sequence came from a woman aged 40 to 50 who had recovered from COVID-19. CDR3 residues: CASSLSGTPLSYNEQFF. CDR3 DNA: TGTGCCAGCAGCTTAAGTGGGACACCGCTCTCCTACAATGAGCAGTTCTTC.